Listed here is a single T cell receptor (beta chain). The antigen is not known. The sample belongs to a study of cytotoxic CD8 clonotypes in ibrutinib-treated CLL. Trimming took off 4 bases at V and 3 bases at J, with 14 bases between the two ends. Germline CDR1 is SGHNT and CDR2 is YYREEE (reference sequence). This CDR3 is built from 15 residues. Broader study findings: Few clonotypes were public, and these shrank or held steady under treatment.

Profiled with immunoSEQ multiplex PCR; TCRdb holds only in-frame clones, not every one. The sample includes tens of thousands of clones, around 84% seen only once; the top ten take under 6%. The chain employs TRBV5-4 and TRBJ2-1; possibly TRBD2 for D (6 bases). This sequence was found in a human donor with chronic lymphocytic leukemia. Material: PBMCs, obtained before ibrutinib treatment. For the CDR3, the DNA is TGTGCCAGCAGCCCCCAAGTAGCGGACTACAATGAGCAGTTCTTC. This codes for CASSPQVADYNEQFF.